The entry below gives a single TCR beta chain sequence along with its context. Its specificity is not known. The junction departs from the called germline gene at one end, perhaps through a read error. The data were taken from a study of tumor and adjacent non-tumor tissue in lung cancer. Broader study findings: Tumor tissue had significantly higher TCR diversity than normal lung. Tumor repertoires had a smaller top 100 clone share than normal lung.

RNA was extracted from bulk tissue without any cell sorting. More than 3 cm separated this lung sample from the edge of the tumor. The germline gives CDR1 SGHAT, CDR2 FQDESV (reference sequence). This CDR3 region has 16 residues. The library came from three nested PCR rounds adapted from ARM-PCR protocols. Each CDR3 protein is one row after TCRdb ran MiXCR on the multiplex PCR reads. Of almost 75,000 distinct CDR3 sequences in the sample, around 70% were seen once. The genes are TRBV11-1 and TRBJ1-2; TRBD1 is a possible D gene (6 bases). The clonotype was recovered from a woman aged 45 to 65 with non-small cell lung cancer. The sequenced material came from distant non-tumor lung tissue. The CDR3 loop is CASSLGTGTRLYGHTF. As DNA, the CDR3 is TGTGCCAGCAGCTTAGGCACCGGGACACGCTTGTATGGCCACACCTTC.